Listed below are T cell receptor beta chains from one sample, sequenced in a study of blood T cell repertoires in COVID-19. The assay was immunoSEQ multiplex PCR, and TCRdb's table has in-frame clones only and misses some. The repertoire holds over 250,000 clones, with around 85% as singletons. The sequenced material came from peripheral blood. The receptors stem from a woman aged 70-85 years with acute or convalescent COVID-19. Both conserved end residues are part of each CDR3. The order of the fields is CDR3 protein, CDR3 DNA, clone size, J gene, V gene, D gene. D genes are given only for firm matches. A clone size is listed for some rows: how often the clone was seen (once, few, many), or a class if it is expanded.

CASKAGWSGYTF,TGTGCCAGCAAGGCGGGGTGGAGTGGCTACACCTTC,NA,TRBJ1-2,TRBV6-5,NA
CASSHGGTEAFF,TGTGCCAGCAGCCACGGGGGCACTGAAGCTTTCTTT,NA,TRBJ1-1,TRBV3-1/TRBV3-2,NA
CASSHPGQGGPQAFF,TGTGCCAGCAGCCACCCGGGACAGGGGGGCCCTCAGGCTTTCTTT,NA,TRBJ1-1,TRBV3-1/TRBV3-2,TRBD1
CASSLDRFDQPQHF,TGTGCCAGCAGTCTGGACAGGTTCGATCAGCCCCAGCATTTT,NA,TRBJ1-5,TRBV5-8,TRBD1
CASSLFSGYTEAFF,TGTGCCAGTAGTCTCTTCTCGGGGTACACTGAAGCTTTCTTT,NA,TRBJ1-1,TRBV19,NA
CASSWVTQNQPQHF,TGTGCCAGCTCCTGGGTGACACAGAATCAGCCCCAGCATTTT,few,TRBJ1-5,TRBV19,NA
CASSYSSVFTEAFF,TGTGCCAGCAGTTACTCGTCAGTTTTCACTGAAGCTTTCTTT,NA,TRBJ1-1,TRBV6-5,NA
CASSLVASMGGDTQYF,TGCGCCAGCAGCTTGGTGGCTAGTATGGGGGGAGATACGCAGTATTTT,NA,TRBJ2-3,TRBV5-1,NA
CASSEGGGTEAFF,TGCGCCAGCAGCGAAGGGGGCGGGACTGAAGCTTTCTTT,NA,TRBJ1-1,TRBV5-1,TRBD1
CASSLTTGTSSPLHF,TGTGCCAGCAGCTTGACAACCGGGACTTCTTCACCCCTCCACTTT,NA,TRBJ1-6,TRBV5-4,NA
CASSVWTGKFTEAFF,TGTGCCAGCAGTGTCTGGACAGGGAAGTTCACTGAAGCTTTCTTT,NA,TRBJ1-1,TRBV2,TRBD1
CASSEGASGGNIQYF,TGTGCCAGCAGTGAAGGGGCTAGCGGGGGAAACATTCAGTACTTC,NA,TRBJ2-4,TRBV2,TRBD2
CASSLTSGGHNEQFF,TGTGCCAGCAGCTTGACTAGCGGGGGACACAATGAGCAGTTCTTC,NA,TRBJ2-1,TRBV11-3,TRBD2
CASSLTGGNEQYF,TGCGCCAGCAGCCTCACAGGGGGCAACGAGCAGTACTTC,few,TRBJ2-7,TRBV5-1,TRBD1
CASSPQVADEKLFF,TGTGCCAGCAGCCCCCAGGTAGCGGATGAAAAACTGTTTTTT,NA,TRBJ1-4,TRBV7-6,NA
CASSLFGGQGGNQPQHF,TGTGCCAGCAGTTTATTCGGGGGACAGGGTGGGAATCAGCCCCAGCATTTT,NA,TRBJ1-5,TRBV27,TRBD1
CASSFGTGVSYEQYF,TGCGCCAGCAGCTTTGGGACAGGAGTTTCCTACGAGCAGTACTTC,NA,TRBJ2-7,TRBV5-1,TRBD1
CASSLERVGDTQYF,TGTGCCAGCAGCTTAGAGCGGGTGGGAGATACGCAGTATTTT,NA,TRBJ2-3,TRBV7-9,NA
CASSLRSGGPYEQYF,TGTGCCAGCAGCTTAAGGAGCGGGGGACCCTACGAGCAGTACTTC,NA,TRBJ2-7,TRBV7-2,TRBD2
CASGGGTANEKLFF,TGTGCCAGCGGCGGCGGGACAGCTAATGAAAAACTGTTTTTT,NA,TRBJ1-4,TRBV2,TRBD1